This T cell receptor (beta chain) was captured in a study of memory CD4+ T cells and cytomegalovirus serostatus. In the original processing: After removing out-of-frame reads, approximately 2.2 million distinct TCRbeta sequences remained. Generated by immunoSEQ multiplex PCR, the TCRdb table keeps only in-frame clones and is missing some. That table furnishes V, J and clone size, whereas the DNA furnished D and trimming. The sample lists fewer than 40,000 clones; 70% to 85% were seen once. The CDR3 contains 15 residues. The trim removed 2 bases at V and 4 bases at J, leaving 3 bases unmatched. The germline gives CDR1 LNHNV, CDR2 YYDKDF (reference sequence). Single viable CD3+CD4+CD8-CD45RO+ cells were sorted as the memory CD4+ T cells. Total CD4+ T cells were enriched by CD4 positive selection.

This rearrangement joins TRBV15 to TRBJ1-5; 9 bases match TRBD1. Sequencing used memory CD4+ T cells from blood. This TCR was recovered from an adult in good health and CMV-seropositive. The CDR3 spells CATSRTDRGNQPQHF. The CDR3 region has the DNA TGTGCCACCAGCAGAACAGACAGGGGGAATCAGCCCCAGCATTTT.